This is a list of T cell receptor beta chains from one sample in a study of Graves' ophthalmopathy and Graves' hyperthyroidism. A single record per CDR3 protein comes from TCRdb applying MiXCR to the multiplex PCR reads. The sample has about 480,000 distinct CDR3 sequences, about an eighth seen once. The sample was blood. These receptors came from a woman in her twenties or thirties with Graves' ophthalmopathy. Both conserved end residues are part of each CDR3. Each record gives: V gene, CDR3 protein.

V gene: TRBV28; CDR3 protein: CASSLAQGPNTEAFF
V gene: TRBV12-5; CDR3 protein: CASGHGGGEQYF
V gene: TRBV6-2/TRBV6-3; CDR3 protein: CASSYSWLLERTDTQYF
V gene: TRBV6-2/TRBV6-3; CDR3 protein: CASRQREIGGNQPQHF
V gene: TRBV2; CDR3 protein: CASREGQANSYGYTF
V gene: TRBV6-5; CDR3 protein: CASSTGTGGGSYEQYF
V gene: TRBV10-3; CDR3 protein: CAISEFNQRTEAFF
V gene: TRBV28; CDR3 protein: CASSLREGLNTEAFF
V gene: TRBV20-1; CDR3 protein: CSATGPAEHYEQYF
V gene: TRBV20-1; CDR3 protein: CSASDPPPPATVGYTF
V gene: TRBV7-8; CDR3 protein: CASSPGRTGIWTGELFF
V gene: TRBV29-1; CDR3 protein: CSVEGGKQGGTEAFF
V gene: TRBV28; CDR3 protein: CASSNPGTKKPNYGYTF
V gene: TRBV6-1; CDR3 protein: CANFGVVSGNTIYF
V gene: TRBV15; CDR3 protein: CATSRDGQGNSYEQYF
V gene: TRBV28; CDR3 protein: CASSLTHQETQYF
V gene: TRBV30; CDR3 protein: CAWSYSGNLGNTIYF
V gene: TRBV12-3/TRBV12-4; CDR3 protein: CASTGDRGFWVNTEAFF
V gene: TRBV6-2/TRBV6-3; CDR3 protein: CASSKRAGEGPLDYGYTF
V gene: TRBV20-1; CDR3 protein: CSARGPGGWGNTIYF
V gene: TRBV15; CDR3 protein: CATSREGPGTQYF
V gene: TRBV12-3/TRBV12-4; CDR3 protein: CASSDPWDRVITRYTF
V gene: TRBV12-3/TRBV12-4; CDR3 protein: CASSLAPGQQETQYF
V gene: TRBV20-1; CDR3 protein: CSANRGAWAEAFF
V gene: TRBV28; CDR3 protein: CASSFLAGGGDTQYF
V gene: TRBV20-1; CDR3 protein: CGASLPSSYYEQYF
V gene: TRBV29-1; CDR3 protein: CSVASGAGTEAFF
V gene: TRBV4-1; CDR3 protein: CASSQAGGWTGELFF
V gene: TRBV6-1; CDR3 protein: CASSGQGLNYGYTF
V gene: TRBV20-1; CDR3 protein: CSAPREGSYEQYF
V gene: TRBV6-2/TRBV6-3; CDR3 protein: CASSSGLALLQYF
V gene: TRBV27; CDR3 protein: CASSIRTGGTGELFF
V gene: TRBV4-1; CDR3 protein: CASSQDHGAVEAFF
V gene: TRBV6-1; CDR3 protein: CASSEANGQLDNSNQPQHF
V gene: TRBV6-5; CDR3 protein: CASSYGGQGEAFF
V gene: TRBV19; CDR3 protein: CASRQGRGTGELFF
V gene: TRBV20-1; CDR3 protein: CSATRAGRNTEAFF
V gene: TRBV29-1; CDR3 protein: CSVGDLSNQPQHF
V gene: TRBV7-2; CDR3 protein: CASSQGGRPLYEQYF
V gene: TRBV20-1; CDR3 protein: CSARVGGSSASINIQYF
V gene: TRBV30; CDR3 protein: CAWSGGGPSSYEQYF
V gene: TRBV19; CDR3 protein: CASSKGRLVAKNIQYF
V gene: TRBV6-1; CDR3 protein: CASRAGDQETQYF
V gene: TRBV5-1; CDR3 protein: CASSLGLDSAKNIQYF
V gene: TRBV12-5; CDR3 protein: CASGFPDTGGTDTGELFF
V gene: TRBV20-1; CDR3 protein: CSARDGTIEQFF
V gene: TRBV27; CDR3 protein: CASSLRRGDHGYTF
V gene: TRBV2; CDR3 protein: CASRVYYEQYF
V gene: TRBV18; CDR3 protein: CASSPPGQGNGYTF
V gene: TRBV6-5; CDR3 protein: CASSYWASGRPYEQYF
V gene: TRBV2; CDR3 protein: CASSVDAWGNQPQHF
V gene: TRBV2; CDR3 protein: CASTAINSRTGRGEQYF
V gene: TRBV5-1; CDR3 protein: CATSASPQETQYF
V gene: TRBV3-1; CDR3 protein: CASSQEYRGHINTGELFF
V gene: TRBV13; CDR3 protein: CASSLRGRTYEQYF